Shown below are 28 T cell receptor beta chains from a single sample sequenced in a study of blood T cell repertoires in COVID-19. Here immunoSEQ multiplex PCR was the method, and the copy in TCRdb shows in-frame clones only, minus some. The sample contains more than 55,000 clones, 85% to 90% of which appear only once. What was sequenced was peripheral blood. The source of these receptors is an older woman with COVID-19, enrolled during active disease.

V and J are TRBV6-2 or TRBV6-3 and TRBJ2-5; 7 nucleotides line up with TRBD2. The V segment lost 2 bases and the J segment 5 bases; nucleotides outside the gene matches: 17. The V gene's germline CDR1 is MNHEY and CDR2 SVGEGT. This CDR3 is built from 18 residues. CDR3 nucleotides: TGTGCCAGCAGTTACGAGGGTGGCGGGGGAGGCGGCTGGGAGACCCAGTACTTC. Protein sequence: CASSYEGGGGGGWETQYF.

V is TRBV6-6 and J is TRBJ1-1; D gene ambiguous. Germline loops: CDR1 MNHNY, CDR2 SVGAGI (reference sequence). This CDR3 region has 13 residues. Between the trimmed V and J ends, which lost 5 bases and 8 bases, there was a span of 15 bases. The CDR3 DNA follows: TGTGCCAGCAGTGAGCTGCTGGGCCTGGAAGCTTTCTTT. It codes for CASSELLGLEAFF.

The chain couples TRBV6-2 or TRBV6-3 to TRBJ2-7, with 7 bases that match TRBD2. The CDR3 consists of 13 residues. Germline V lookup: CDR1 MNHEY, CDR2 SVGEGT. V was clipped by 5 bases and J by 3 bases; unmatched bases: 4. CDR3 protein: CASSRTRGYEQYF. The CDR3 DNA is TGTGCCAGCAGTCGGACTAGGGGCTACGAGCAGTACTTC.

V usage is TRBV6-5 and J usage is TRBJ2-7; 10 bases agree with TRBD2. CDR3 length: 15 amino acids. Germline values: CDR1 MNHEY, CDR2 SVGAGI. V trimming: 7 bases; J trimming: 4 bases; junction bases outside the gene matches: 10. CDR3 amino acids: CASTKDRAGGYEQYF. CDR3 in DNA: TGTGCCAGCACCAAGGACAGAGCGGGAGGGTACGAGCAGTACTTC.

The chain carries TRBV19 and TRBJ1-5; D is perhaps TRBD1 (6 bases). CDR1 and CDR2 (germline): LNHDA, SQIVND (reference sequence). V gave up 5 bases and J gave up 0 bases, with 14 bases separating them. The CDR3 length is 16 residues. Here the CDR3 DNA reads TGTGCCAGTAGTTACAGGGAGGGGAATAGCAATCAGCCCCAGCATTTT. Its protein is CASSYREGNSNQPQHF.

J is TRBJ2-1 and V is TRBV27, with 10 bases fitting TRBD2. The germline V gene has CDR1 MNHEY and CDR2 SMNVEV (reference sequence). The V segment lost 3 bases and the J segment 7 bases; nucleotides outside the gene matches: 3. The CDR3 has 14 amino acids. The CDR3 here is CASSFKTSGNEQFF. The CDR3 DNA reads TGTGCCAGCAGTTTCAAGACTAGCGGGAATGAGCAGTTCTTC.

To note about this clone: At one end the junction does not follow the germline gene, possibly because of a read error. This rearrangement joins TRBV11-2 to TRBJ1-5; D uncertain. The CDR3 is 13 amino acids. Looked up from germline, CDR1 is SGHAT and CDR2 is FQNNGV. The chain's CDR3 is CASSIDLNQPQHF. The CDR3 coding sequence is TGTGCCAGCAGCATAGACCTTAATCAGCCCCAGCATTTT.

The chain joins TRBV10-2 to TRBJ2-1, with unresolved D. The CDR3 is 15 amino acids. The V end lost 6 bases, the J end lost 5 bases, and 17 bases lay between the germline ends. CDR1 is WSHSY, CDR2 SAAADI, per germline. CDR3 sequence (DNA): TGCGCCAGCAGCGGCGACTCGAGGAACAACAATGAGCAGTTCTTC. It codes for CASSGDSRNNNEQFF.

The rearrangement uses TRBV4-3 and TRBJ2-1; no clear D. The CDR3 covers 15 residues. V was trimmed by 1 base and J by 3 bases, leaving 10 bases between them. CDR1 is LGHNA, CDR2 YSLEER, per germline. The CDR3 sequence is CASSQVTGYYNEQFF. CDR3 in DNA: TGCGCCAGCAGCCAAGTAACCGGTTACTACAATGAGCAGTTCTTC.

The CDR3 is CASSSQGILGQPQHF. The CDR3 DNA follows: TGTGCCAGCAGCTCACAGGGGATCTTAGGGCAGCCCCAGCATTTT. The rearrangement uses TRBV7-2 and TRBJ1-5, with TRBD1 identical over 7 bases. The germline V gene encodes CDR1 SGHTA and CDR2 FQGNSA. V shed 4 bases, J shed 7 bases, and the junction held 10 bases outside the gene matches. The CDR3 contains 15 residues. Full variable domain (remainder filled in from reference TRBV7-2 and TRBJ1-5): GAGVSQSPSNKVTEKGKDVELRCDPISGHTALYWYRQSLGQGLEFLIYFQGNSAPDKSGLPSDRFSAERTGGSVSTLTIQRTQQEDSAVYLCASSSQGILGQPQHFGDGTRLSIL.

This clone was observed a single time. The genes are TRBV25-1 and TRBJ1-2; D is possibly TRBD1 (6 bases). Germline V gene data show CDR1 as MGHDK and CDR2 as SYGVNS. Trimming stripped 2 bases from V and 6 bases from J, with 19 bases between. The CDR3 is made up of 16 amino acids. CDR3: CASSEVSFRAGDGYTF. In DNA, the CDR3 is TGTGCCAGCAGTGAAGTCAGTTTTAGGGCAGGGGATGGCTACACCTTC.

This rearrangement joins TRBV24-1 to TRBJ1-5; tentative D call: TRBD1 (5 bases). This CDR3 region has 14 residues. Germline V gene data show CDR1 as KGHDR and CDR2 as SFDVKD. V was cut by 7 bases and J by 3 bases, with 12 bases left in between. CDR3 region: CATRAPGDNQPQHF. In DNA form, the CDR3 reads TGTGCCACCAGGGCGCCGGGGGACAATCAGCCCCAGCATTTT.

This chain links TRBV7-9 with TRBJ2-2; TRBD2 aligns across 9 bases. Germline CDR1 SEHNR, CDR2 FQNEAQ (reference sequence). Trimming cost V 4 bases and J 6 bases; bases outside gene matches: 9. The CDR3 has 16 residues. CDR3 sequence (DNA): TGTGCCAGCAGCTCCCTTGATAGGACTAGCGCCGGGGAGCTGTTTTTT. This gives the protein CASSSLDRTSAGELFF. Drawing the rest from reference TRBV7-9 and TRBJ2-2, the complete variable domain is DTGVSQNPRHKITKRGQNVTFRCDPISEHNRLYWYRQTLGQGPEFLTYFQNEAQLEKSRLLSDRFSAERPKGSFSTLEIQRTEQGDSAMYLCASSSLDRTSAGELFFGEGSRLTVL.

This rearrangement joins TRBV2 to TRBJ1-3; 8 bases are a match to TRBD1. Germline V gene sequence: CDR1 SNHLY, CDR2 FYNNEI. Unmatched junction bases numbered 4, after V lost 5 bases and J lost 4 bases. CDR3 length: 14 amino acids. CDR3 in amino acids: CASSRTGKGNTIYF. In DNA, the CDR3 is TGTGCCAGCAGTCGGACAGGGAAAGGAAACACCATATATTTT.

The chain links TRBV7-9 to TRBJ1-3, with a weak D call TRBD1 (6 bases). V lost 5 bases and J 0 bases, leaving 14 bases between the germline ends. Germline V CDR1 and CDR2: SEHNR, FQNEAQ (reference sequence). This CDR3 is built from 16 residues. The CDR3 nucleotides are TGTGCCAGCAGCCTCAAGGACAGCCTCTCTGGAAACACCATATATTTT. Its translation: CASSLKDSLSGNTIYF.

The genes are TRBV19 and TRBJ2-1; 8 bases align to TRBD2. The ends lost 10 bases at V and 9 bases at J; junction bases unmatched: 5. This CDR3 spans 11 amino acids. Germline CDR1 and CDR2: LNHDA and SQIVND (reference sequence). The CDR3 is CATGRGGEQFF. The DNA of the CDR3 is TGTGCCACTGGACGGGGGGGTGAGCAGTTCTTC.

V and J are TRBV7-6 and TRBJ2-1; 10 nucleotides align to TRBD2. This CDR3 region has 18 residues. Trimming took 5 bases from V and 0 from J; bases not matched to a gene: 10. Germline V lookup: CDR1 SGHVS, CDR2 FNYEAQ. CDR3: CASSPRTSGASSYNEQFF. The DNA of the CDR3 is TGTGCCAGCAGCCCCCGAACTAGCGGGGCTAGCTCCTACAATGAGCAGTTCTTC. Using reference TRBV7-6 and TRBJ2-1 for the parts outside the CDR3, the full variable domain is GAGVSQSPRYKVTKRGQDVALRCDPISGHVSLYWYRQALGQGPEFLTYFNYEAQQDKSGLPNDRFSAERPEGSISTLTIQRTEQRDSAMYRCASSPRTSGASSYNEQFFGPGTRLTVL.

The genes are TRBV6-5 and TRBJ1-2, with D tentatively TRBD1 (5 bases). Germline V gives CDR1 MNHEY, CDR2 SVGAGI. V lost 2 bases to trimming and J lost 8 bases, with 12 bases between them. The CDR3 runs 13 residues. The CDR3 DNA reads TGTGCCAGCAGTTACGGTCAGGGCAGAGGCTACACCTTC. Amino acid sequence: CASSYGQGRGYTF.

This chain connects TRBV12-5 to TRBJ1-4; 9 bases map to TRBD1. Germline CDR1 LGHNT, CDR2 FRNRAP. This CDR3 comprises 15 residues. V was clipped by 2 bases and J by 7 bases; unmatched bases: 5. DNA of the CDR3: TGTGCTAGTGGTTTGTCACAGGGGGCTTCTGAAAAACTGTTTTTT. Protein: CASGLSQGASEKLFF. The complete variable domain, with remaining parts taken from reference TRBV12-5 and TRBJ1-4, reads DARVTQTPRHKVTEMGQEVTMRCQPILGHNTVFWYRQTMMQGLELLAYFRNRAPLDDSGMPKDRFSAEMPDATLATLKIQPSEPRDSAVYFCASGLSQGASEKLFFGSGTQLSVL.

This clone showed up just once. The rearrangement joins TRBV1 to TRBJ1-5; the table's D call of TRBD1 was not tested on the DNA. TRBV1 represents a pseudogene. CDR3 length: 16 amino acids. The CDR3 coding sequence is TGCACCAGCAGCCCCCGATTGGACAGGGGCGGGCAGCCCCAGCATTTT. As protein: CTSSPRLDRGGQPQHF.

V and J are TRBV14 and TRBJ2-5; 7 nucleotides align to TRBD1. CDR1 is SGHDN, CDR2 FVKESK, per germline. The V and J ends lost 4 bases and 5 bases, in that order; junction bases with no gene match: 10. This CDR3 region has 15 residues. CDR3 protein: CASSRRLQGIETQYF. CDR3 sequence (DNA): TGTGCCAGCAGCCGCCGTTTACAGGGGATTGAGACCCAGTACTTC.

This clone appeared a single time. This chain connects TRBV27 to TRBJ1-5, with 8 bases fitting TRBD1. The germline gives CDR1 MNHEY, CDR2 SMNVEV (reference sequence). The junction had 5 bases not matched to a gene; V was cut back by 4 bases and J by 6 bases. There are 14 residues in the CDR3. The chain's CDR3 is CASSSLDRVQPQHF. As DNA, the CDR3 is TGTGCCAGCAGTTCGTTGGACAGGGTTCAGCCCCAGCATTTT.

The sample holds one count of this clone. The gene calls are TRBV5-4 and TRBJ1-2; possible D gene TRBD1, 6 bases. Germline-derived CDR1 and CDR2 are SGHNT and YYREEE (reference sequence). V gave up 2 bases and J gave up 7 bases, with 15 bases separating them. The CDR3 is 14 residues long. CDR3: CASSLTGNLVGYTF. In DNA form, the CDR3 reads TGTGCCAGCAGCTTAACAGGGAATTTGGTTGGCTACACCTTC.

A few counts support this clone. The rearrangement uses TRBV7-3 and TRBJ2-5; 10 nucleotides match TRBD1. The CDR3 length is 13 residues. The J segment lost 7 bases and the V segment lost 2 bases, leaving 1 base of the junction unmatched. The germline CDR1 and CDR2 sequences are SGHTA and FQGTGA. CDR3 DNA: TGTGCCAGCAGCTTACGGGACAGGGGGACCCAGTACTTC. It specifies CASSLRDRGTQYF. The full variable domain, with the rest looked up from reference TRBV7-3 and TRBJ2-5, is GAGVSQTPSNKVTEKGKYVELRCDPISGHTALYWYRQSLGQGPEFLIYFQGTGAADDSGLPNDRFFAVRPEGSVSTLKIQRTERGDSAVYLCASSLRDRGTQYFGPGTRLLVL.

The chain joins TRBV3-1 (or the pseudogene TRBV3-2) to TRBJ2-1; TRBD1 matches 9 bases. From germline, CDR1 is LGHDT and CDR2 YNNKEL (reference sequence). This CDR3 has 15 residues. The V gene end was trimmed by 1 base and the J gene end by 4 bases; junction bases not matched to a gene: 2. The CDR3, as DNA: TGTGCCAGCAGCCAAGGGACAGGGGTATACAATGAGCAGTTCTTC. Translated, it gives CASSQGTGVYNEQFF.

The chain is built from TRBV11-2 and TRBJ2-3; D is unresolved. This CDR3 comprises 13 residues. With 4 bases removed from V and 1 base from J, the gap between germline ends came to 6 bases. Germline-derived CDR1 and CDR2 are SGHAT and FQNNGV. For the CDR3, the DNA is TGTGCCAGCAGCTCTACGGGCACAGATACGCAGTATTTT. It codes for CASSSTGTDTQYF.

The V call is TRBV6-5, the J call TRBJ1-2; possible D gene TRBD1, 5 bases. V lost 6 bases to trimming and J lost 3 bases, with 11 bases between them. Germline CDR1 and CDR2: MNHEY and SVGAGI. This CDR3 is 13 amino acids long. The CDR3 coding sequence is TGTGCCAGCAGACCCGACAGAGACTATGGCTACACCTTC. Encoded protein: CASRPDRDYGYTF.

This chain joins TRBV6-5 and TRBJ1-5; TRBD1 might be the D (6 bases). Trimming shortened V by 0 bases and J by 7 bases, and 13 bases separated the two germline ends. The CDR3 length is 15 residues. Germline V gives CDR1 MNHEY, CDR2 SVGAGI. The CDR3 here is CASSYSSRGAQPQHF. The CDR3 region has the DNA TGTGCCAGCAGTTACTCGAGCAGGGGCGCCCAGCCCCAGCATTTT.